Each of the 3 T cell receptor beta chains below was sequenced from the same sample in a study of blood T cells in healthy people across ages. Primed by a sample-barcoded 5' primer and a J-beta primer mix, a second PCR proceeded for 7 to 11 cycles. TCRdb recomputed calls from the 5' RACE reads with MiXCR, one row per CDR3 protein. The table shows about 730,000 distinct CDR3 sequences, with 35% to 45% occurring only once. The specimen was blood. These receptors came from a woman aged 60-75 years in good health.

The rearrangement uses TRBV11-3 and TRBJ1-4; D ambiguous. V lost 2 bases and J 8 bases, leaving 18 bases between the germline ends. CDR1 is SGHNT, CDR2 YENEEA, per germline. This CDR3 region has 16 residues. CDR3 in amino acids: CASSLLEQRLKEKLFF. The CDR3 coding sequence is TGTGCCAGCAGCTTATTGGAACAGCGGCTTAAAGAAAAACTGTTTTTT.

The V and J genes are TRBV20-1 and TRBJ1-2; 10 nucleotides align to TRBD1. Losses at the gene ends were 6 bases for V and 6 bases for J; bases not matched to a gene: 10. CDR3 length: 14 amino acids. Per germline, CDR1 DFQATT and CDR2 SNEGSKA (reference sequence). The DNA of the CDR3 is TGCAGTGCGAAAGACAGGGGGCGGCTTGATGGCTACACCTTC. Translated: CSAKDRGRLDGYTF.

This clonotype appeared a single time. The chain combines TRBV13 with TRBJ2-1, with D possibly matching TRBD2 (5 bases). This CDR3 is built from 13 residues. V lost 5 bases and J 7 bases, leaving 12 bases between the germline ends. Germline loops: CDR1 PRHDT, CDR2 FYEKMQ (reference sequence). The CDR3 coding sequence is TGTGCCAGCAGCGGCGCCTCGGGGAATGAGCAGTTCTTC. It is translated as CASSGASGNEQFF.